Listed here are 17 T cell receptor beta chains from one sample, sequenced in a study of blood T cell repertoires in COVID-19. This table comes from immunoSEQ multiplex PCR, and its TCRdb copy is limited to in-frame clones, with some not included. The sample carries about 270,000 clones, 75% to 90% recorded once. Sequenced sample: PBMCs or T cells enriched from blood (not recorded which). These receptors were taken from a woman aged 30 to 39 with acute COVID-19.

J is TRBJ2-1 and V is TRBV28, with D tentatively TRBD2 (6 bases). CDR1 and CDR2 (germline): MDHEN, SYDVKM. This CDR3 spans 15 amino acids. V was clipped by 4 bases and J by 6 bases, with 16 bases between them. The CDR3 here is CASSSTGTSFNEQFF. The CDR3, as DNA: TGTGCCAGCAGTTCAACCGGGACTTCGTTCAATGAGCAGTTCTTC.

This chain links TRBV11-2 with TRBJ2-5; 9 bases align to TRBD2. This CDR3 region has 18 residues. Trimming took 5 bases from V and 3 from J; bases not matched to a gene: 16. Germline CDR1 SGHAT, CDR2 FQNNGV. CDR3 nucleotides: TGTGCCAGCAGCCGAAGAGAAAAAAATAGCGGGAGAGAAGAGACCCAGTACTTC. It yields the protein CASSRREKNSGREETQYF.

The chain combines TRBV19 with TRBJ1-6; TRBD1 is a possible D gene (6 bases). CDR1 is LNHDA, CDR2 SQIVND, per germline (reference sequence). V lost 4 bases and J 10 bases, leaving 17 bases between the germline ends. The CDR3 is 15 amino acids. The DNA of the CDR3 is TGTGCCAGTAGTACCGATCAGGGGAGAGGATCACCCCTCCACTTT. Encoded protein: CASSTDQGRGSPLHF.

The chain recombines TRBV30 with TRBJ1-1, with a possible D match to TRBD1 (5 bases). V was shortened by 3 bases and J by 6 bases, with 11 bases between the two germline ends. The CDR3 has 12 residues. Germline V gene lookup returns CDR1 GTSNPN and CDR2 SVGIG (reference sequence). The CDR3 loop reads CAWSQGGAEAFF. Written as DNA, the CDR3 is TGTGCCTGGAGCCAGGGTGGGGCTGAAGCTTTCTTT.

CDR3 residues: CASSLAPLDRELNQPQHF. The DNA for the CDR3 is TGCGCCAGCAGCTTGGCCCCGTTGGACAGGGAGTTGAATCAGCCCCAGCATTTT. V and J are TRBV5-1 and TRBJ1-5; 8 nucleotides match TRBD1. V was clipped by 0 bases and J by 4 bases; unmatched bases: 12. Germline CDR1 reads SGHRS; CDR2 reads YFSETQ. The CDR3 spans 18 residues.

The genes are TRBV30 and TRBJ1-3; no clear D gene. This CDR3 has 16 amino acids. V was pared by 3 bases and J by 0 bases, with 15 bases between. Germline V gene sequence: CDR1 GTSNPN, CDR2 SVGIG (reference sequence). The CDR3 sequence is CAWRSMTDNSGNTIYF. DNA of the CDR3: TGTGCCTGGAGGTCGATGACCGACAACTCTGGAAACACCATATATTTT.

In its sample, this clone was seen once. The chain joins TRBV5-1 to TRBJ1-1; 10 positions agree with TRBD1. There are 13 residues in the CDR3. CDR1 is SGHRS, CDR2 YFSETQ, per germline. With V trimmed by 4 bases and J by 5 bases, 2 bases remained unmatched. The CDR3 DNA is TGCGCCAGCAGCCCGGGACAGGGGACTGAAGCTTTCTTT. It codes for CASSPGQGTEAFF.

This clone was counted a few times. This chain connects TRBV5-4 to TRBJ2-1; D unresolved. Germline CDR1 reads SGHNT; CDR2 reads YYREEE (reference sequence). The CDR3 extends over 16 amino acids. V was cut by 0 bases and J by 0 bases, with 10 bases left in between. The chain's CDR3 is CASSLGQVSSYNEQFF. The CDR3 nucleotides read TGTGCCAGCAGCTTGGGACAAGTGAGCTCCTACAATGAGCAGTTCTTC.

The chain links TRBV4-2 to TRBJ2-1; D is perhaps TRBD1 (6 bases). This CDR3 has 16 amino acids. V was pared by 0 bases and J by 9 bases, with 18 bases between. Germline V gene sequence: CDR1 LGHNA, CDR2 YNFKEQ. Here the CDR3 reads CASSQDPAATQGEQFF. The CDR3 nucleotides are TGTGCCAGCAGCCAAGATCCGGCGGCCACACAGGGTGAGCAGTTCTTC.

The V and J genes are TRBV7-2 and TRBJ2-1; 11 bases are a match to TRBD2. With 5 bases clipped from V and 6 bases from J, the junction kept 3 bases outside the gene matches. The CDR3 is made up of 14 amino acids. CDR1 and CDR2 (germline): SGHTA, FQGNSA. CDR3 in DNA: TGTGCCAGCAGCCCGCTAGCGGGGGGCAATGAGCAGTTCTTC. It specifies CASSPLAGGNEQFF.

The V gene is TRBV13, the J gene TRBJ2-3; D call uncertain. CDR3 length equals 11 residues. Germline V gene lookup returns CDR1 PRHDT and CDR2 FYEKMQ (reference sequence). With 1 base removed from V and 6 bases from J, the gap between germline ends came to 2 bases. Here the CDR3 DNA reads TGTGCCAGCAGCTTAGCGGATACGCAGTATTTT. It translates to CASSLADTQYF.

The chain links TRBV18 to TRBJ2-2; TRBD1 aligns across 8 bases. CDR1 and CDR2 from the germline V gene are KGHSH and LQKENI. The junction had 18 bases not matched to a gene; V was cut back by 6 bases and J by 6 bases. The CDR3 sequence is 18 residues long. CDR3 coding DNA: TGTGCCAGCTCTCCCGCAATGGGGACAGGCTCCGATCCCGGGGAGCTGTTTTTT. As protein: CASSPAMGTGSDPGELFF.

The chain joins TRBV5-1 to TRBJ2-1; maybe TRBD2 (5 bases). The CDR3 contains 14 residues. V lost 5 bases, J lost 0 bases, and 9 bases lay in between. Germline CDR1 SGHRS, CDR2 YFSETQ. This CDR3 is CASSPGTSYNEQFF. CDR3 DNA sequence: TGCGCCAGCAGTCCGGGAACCTCCTACAATGAGCAGTTCTTC. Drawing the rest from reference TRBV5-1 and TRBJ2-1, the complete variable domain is KAGVTQTPRYLIKTRGQQVTLSCSPISGHRSVSWYQQTPGQGLQFLFEYFSETQRNKGNFPGRFSGRQFSNSRSEMNVSTLELGDSALYLCASSPGTSYNEQFFGPGTRLTVL.

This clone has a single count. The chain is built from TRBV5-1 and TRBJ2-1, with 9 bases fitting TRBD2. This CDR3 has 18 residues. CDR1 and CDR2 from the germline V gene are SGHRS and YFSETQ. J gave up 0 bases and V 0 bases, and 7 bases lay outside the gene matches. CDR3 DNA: TGCGCCAGCAGCTTGGGTTCTAGCGGGAAGAGCTCCTACAATGAGCAGTTCTTC. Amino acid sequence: CASSLGSSGKSSYNEQFF. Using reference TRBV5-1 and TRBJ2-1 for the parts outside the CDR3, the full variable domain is KAGVTQTPRYLIKTRGQQVTLSCSPISGHRSVSWYQQTPGQGLQFLFEYFSETQRNKGNFPGRFSGRQFSNSRSEMNVSTLELGDSALYLCASSLGSSGKSSYNEQFFGPGTRLTVL.

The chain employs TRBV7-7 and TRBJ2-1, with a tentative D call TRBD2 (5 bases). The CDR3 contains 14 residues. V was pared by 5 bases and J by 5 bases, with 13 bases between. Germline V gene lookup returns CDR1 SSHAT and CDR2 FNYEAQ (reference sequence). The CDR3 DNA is TGTGCCAGCAGCCCCCGGGGAGCGAACAATGAGCAGTTCTTC. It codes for CASSPRGANNEQFF.

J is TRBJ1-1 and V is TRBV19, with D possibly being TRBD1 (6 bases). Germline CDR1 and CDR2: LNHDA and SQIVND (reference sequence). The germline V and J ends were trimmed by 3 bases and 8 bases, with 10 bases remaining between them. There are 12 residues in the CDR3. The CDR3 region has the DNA TGTGCCAGTAGTATTTCAGGGGTCGAAGCTTTCTTT. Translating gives CASSISGVEAFF.

DNA of the CDR3: TGCAGTGCTAGTGAGGGAGGCGCGAACACCGGGGAGCTGTTTTTT. Protein: CSASEGGANTGELFF. V usage is TRBV20-1 and J usage is TRBJ2-2; a possible D gene is TRBD2 (6 bases). Trimming removed 3 bases at V and 0 bases at J, with 11 bases between. The CDR3 totals 15 residues. Germline values: CDR1 DFQATT, CDR2 SNEGSKA (reference sequence).